This is a list of T cell receptor beta chains from one sample in a study of cytomegalovirus exposure and HLA in healthy donors. Method: immunoSEQ multiplex PCR; TCRdb's copy keeps in-frame clones and lacks some. The sample lists about 160,000 clones; less than 85% were seen once. The sample was PBMCs. Every receptor here comes from a boy aged 2 to 10 in good health and CMV-seronegative. The conserved cysteine and the conserved F or W are not part of the CDR3 here. The order of the fields is V gene, J gene, CDR3 protein.

TRBV5-4	TRBJ2-7	ASRADREGTQY
TRBV20-1	TRBJ1-1	SVTGDTEAF
TRBV5-8	TRBJ1-6	ASSGGQGNSPLH
TRBV5-4	TRBJ1-2	ASSPPNANLYT
TRBV5-1	TRBJ1-1	ASSPTTGQNTEAF
TRBV28	TRBJ2-1	ASRGQGAYSYNEQF
TRBV28	TRBJ1-1	ASSFGYSPMNTEAF
TRBV5-6	TRBJ1-6	ASSLGVWDIGSPLH
TRBV13	TRBJ2-1	ASSLAGTSLLRNEQF
TRBV9	TRBJ2-5	ASSPNQETQY
TRBV7-9	TRBJ1-6	ASSSNRNTYNSPLH
TRBV2	TRBJ1-3	ASSETGNGNTIY
TRBV15	TRBJ1-1	ATSRDTGMNTEAF
TRBV11-2	TRBJ2-7	ASSLDVSYSYEQY
TRBV10-3	TRBJ2-3	AISVGQGTDTQY
TRBV2	TRBJ2-5	ASSGGTSGRRRETQY
TRBV30	TRBJ1-6	AWSVLVRDSPLH
TRBV7-8	TRBJ1-5	ASSHRGNNQPQH
TRBV5-1	TRBJ2-3	ASSWTGDTQY
TRBV5-1	TRBJ2-2	ATGGLVNTGELF
TRBV5-4	TRBJ2-3	ASRPTSPTDTQY
TRBV6-1	TRBJ1-3	ASSESAGNSGNTIY
TRBV29-1	TRBJ2-5	SVAGRLQETQY
TRBV9	TRBJ2-2	ASGPRLAGYTAGELF
TRBV7-9	TRBJ2-7	ASSPRGEYRINEQY
TRBV4-1	TRBJ1-5	ANSQVSITQPQH
TRBV14	TRBJ1-1	ASSQEGLLKNTEAF
TRBV4-1	TRBJ2-5	ASSQARQALAGGESRRETQY
TRBV9	TRBJ2-1	ASSVGSGVSSYNEQF